This section outlines one TCR beta chain sequence together with its context. The source of the sample is a study of blood T cell repertoires in COVID-19. Overall study context: Sources were T cells, B-cell-depleted T cells, or PBMCs; the material itself was cDNA or gDNA.

Data came from immunoSEQ multiplex PCR; TCRdb stores just in-frame clones and leaves some out. The table has 100,000 to 120,000 clones, more than 65% seen once; the top ten hold over 3.5%. V was pared by 1 base and J by 1 base, with 5 bases between. CDR3 size: 13 residues. The germline CDR1 and CDR2 sequences are SGHTA and FQGNSA. V gene TRBV7-2 combines with J gene TRBJ2-7, with D possibly being TRBD1 (5 bases). The TCR was taken from a woman aged 80 or older with acute or convalescent COVID-19. The source material was peripheral blood. CDR3: CASSLDRSYEQYF. In DNA form, the CDR3 reads TGTGCCAGCAGCTTAGACAGGTCCTACGAGCAGTACTTC.